The entry that follows covers one TCR beta chain sequence. No donor had another autoimmune disease or recent infection within four weeks. Roughly 9 milliliters of peripheral blood were drawn from each donor. The data derive from a study of type 1 and type 2 diabetes patients. At the level of the study: Donors were type 1 diabetes, type 2 diabetes, or nondiabetic controls. CD4+ or CD8+ T cells were positively selected from PBMCs with microbeads.

The PCR template was genomic DNA. The TCR beta CDR3 region was amplified using 30 forward and 13 reverse primers. TCRdb re-called the multiplex PCR reads with MiXCR, one entry per CDR3 protein. Of 250,000 to 300,000 distinct CDR3 sequences listed, around 50% were seen once; the top ten hold roughly 13%. Looked up from germline, CDR1 is LGHNA and CDR2 is YSLEER. The CDR3 spans 18 residues. Trimming pared 1 base from V and 5 bases from J, leaving 20 bases between. Sequencing was done on a sample of peripheral blood mononuclear cells (PBMCs). This receptor was identified in a man aged 18 to 30 with type 2 diabetes. The gene calls are TRBV4-3 and TRBJ2-2; TRBD2 might be the D (7 bases). The DNA for the CDR3 is TGCGCCAGCAGCCAAGGTGGGGGGGGGCCAATAGTTACCGGGGAGCTGTTTTTT. Protein sequence: CASSQGGGGPIVTGELFF.